The 18 T cell receptor beta chains reported below all come from one sample, sequenced in a study of T cells expressing NK-cell markers. TCRdb re-called the 5' RACE reads and shows each CDR3 protein once, DNA omitted. The listing records tens of thousands of distinct CDR3 sequences. Sequences were obtained from blood T cells: a sorted CD56 or NKG2C T cell subset, CD4+ or CD8+ T cells, or bulk PBMC T cells (not recorded which). The receptors shown here come from a man aged 18-70 years in good health.

J is TRBJ2-1 and V is TRBV29-1; no DNA is available, so the TRBD1 call from TCRdb remains unchecked. The germline V gene encodes CDR1 SQVTM and CDR2 ANQGSEA. This CDR3 spans 17 amino acids. The CDR3 sequence: CSVERQGAIFDPNEQFF.

This chain connects TRBV12-3 or TRBV12-4 to TRBJ1-3; the TRBD1 assignment by TCRdb is unverifiable without DNA. The CDR3 runs 13 residues. The CDR3 reads CASNAGYGNTIYF.

V is TRBV4-1 and J is TRBJ2-7; absent DNA, TCRdb's TRBD1 call cannot be checked. Per germline, CDR1 MGHRA and CDR2 YSYEKL. This CDR3 has 14 amino acids. The CDR3 reads CASRETGGSYEQYF.

The gene calls are TRBV7-2 and TRBJ1-5. The CDR3 is 16 residues long. The germline V gene has CDR1 SGHTA and CDR2 FQGNSA. CDR3: CASSLEARGTRQPQHF.

The CDR3 sequence is CASSVPVVAKGNEQFF. The chain carries TRBV10-1 and TRBJ2-1. Germline assignment: CDR1 WNHNN and CDR2 SYGVQD (reference sequence). This CDR3 is built from 16 residues.

The J gene is TRBJ2-7, the V gene TRBV24-1; as DNA is missing, the TRBD1 call by TCRdb cannot be tested. There are 15 residues in the CDR3. Germline assignment: CDR1 KGHDR and CDR2 SFDVKD. CDR3 amino acids: CATSDPGQGLYEQYF.

This chain uses TRBV28 with TRBJ1-5; no DNA is available, so the TRBD1 call from TCRdb remains unchecked. The CDR3 has 14 amino acids. Germline-derived CDR1 and CDR2 are MDHEN and SYDVKM. The CDR3 sequence: CASSLGQGHQPQHF.

This chain joins TRBV27 and TRBJ1-4; the D gene TCRdb calls, TRBD1, cannot be checked with no DNA. The CDR3 runs 14 residues. Germline CDR1 is MNHEY and CDR2 is SMNVEV (reference sequence). CDR3 amino acids: CASSLGTQGEKLFF.

This chain joins TRBV10-1 and TRBJ2-5; as DNA is missing, the TRBD1 call by TCRdb cannot be tested. Per germline, CDR1 WNHNN and CDR2 SYGVQD (reference sequence). The CDR3 is 18 residues long. The chain's CDR3 is CASSESTRGEGASETQYF.

V usage is TRBV18 and J usage is TRBJ2-7. The CDR3 extends over 15 amino acids. Germline V lookup: CDR1 KGHSH, CDR2 LQKENI. This CDR3 is CASSEQPRTLYEQYF. The full variable domain, rest sourced from reference TRBV18 and TRBJ2-7, is NAGVMQNPRHLVRRRGQEARLRCSPMKGHSHVYWYRQLPEEGLKFMVYLQKENIIDESGMPKERFSAEFPKEGPSILRIQQVVRGDSAAYFCASSEQPRTLYEQYFGPGTRLTVT.

The V call is TRBV28, the J call TRBJ2-7; TCRdb returns TRBD1, unconfirmable since there is no DNA. CDR3 length equals 16 residues. Germline V gene data show CDR1 as MDHEN and CDR2 as SYDVKM. CDR3: CASSTSDRIPYYEQYF.

The V gene is TRBV6-4, the J gene TRBJ2-3; TCRdb's assignment of TRBD2 cannot be checked, as there is no DNA. Germline loops: CDR1 MRHNA, CDR2 SNTAGT. The CDR3 extends over 15 amino acids. The CDR3: CASSASGGTTDTQYF.

The rearrangement joins TRBV20-1 to TRBJ2-6; TCRdb outputs TRBD1, but without DNA this stays unchecked. Germline V gene sequence: CDR1 DFQATT, CDR2 SNEGSKA (reference sequence). This CDR3 spans 16 amino acids. CDR3: CSARRDRSSGANVLTF.

J is TRBJ2-2 and V is TRBV6-1; TCRdb's assignment of TRBD1 cannot be checked, as there is no DNA. The CDR3 length is 16 residues. CDR1 is MNHNS and CDR2 is SASEGT in the germline V gene. The CDR3 protein is CASSRLGTANTGELFF.

The rearrangement uses TRBV7-6 and TRBJ1-4; as DNA is missing, the TRBD1 call by TCRdb cannot be tested. Looked up from germline, CDR1 is SGHVS and CDR2 is FNYEAQ. The CDR3 runs to 17 residues. The CDR3: CASSLVPPGTGGEKLFF.

The chain couples TRBV6-2 or TRBV6-3 to TRBJ1-6. Germline CDR1 MNHEY, CDR2 SVGEGT. The CDR3 sequence is 13 residues long. The CDR3 loop reads CASSSTENSPLHF.

The chain joins TRBV7-9 to TRBJ1-1; the D call from TCRdb, TRBD1, cannot be confirmed without DNA. Germline values: CDR1 SEHNR, CDR2 FQNEAQ (reference sequence). The CDR3 consists of 15 residues. The CDR3 spells CASSLDGTANTEAFF.

The chain recombines TRBV28 with TRBJ2-5; TCRdb reports TRBD2, a call that lacks DNA to check it against. Germline CDR1 reads MDHEN; CDR2 reads SYDVKM. This CDR3 region has 16 residues. CDR3 loop: CASSLSPSGSRKTQYF.